This T cell receptor (beta chain) derives from a study of metastatic and nonmetastatic thyroid tumors (TCRdb year 2020). Background on the whole study: Repertoires from peripheral blood and from tumor or nodule tissue samples of malignant and benign thyroid patients were compared.

No patient had received any treatment before thyroid surgery. The study retrospectively analysed patient clinical samples collected from about 2012 to 2019 using T-cell receptor beta sequencing. To note about this clone: Its antigen remains unidentified. No much larger clonotype is one base removed from it; base qualities were not supplied.

The CDR3 goes from the cysteine to the phenylalanine over 14 residues. This entry keeps only the CDR3 DNA: 42 bases, framed from base 1. From V the trimming removes 7 bases and from J it removes 7 bases, while the gene matches leave 9 bases of the junction unaccounted for. The germline V gene specifies MNHEY as CDR1 and SVGAGI as CDR2. The investigation overall reported the following: In both blood and tumor samples, malignant tumors were reported to have significantly higher TCR beta diversity than benign nodules.

Libraries were made using PCR. The run used an Illumina HiSeq 4000. The TCR beta-chain CDR3 region of each patient was profiled by high-throughput sequencing. The published analysis was carried out like this. A classifier to discriminate distant-metastatic papillary thyroid cancer patients was built from CDR3 differences across clinicopathological groups. The Shannon index was used to measure repertoire diversity, and the Morisita-Horn index was used to measure how similar tumor and blood repertoires were. The public reads were reprocessed in TCRdb via fastp at Q25 and MiXCR, keeping in-frame beta chains. Clone size and V and J calls follow TCRdb, not the original study. The sample table holds 39,000 or so clones, of which approximately 19% were seen once. 15% to 20% of the sample rests with the top ten.

The sequencing sample was made of blood. The chain is encoded by TRBV6-5 joined to TRBJ2-1; 8 middle bases align to TRBD2. This TCR was recovered from a female donor with papillary thyroid cancer or a benign thyroid nodule (not recorded which). Some clones in this sample may be carry-over from other donors' samples. The bases are TGTGCCAGCATTAGCGGGATGGCGATTAATGAGCAGTTCTTC. It encodes CASISGMAINEQFF.